This T cell receptor beta chain was recorded in a study of blood T cell repertoires in COVID-19. The overall study: Samples came from the United States, Italy and Spain, spanning acute and convalescent COVID-19.

The Seattle site enrolled patients during active infection and followed them longitudinally. Original data processing: Researchers report that nucleated cell counts were estimated from reference gene primer amplification. Using immunoSEQ multiplex PCR, the repertoire was profiled, and TCRdb retains in-frame clones only, with some absent. V and J calls and clone size follow that table, whereas D and trimming were derived from the DNA. Among around 130,000 clones listed, around 84% were seen once. CDR1 MDHEN and CDR2 SYDVKM come from the germline V gene. This CDR3 is 13 amino acids long. The V gene lost 6 bases and the J gene lost 5 bases, with 11 bases spanning the gap.

V usage is TRBV28 and J usage is TRBJ1-3; possibly TRBD1 for D (6 bases). Sequencing input: peripheral blood. The clonotype was recovered from a man aged 25-40 years with COVID-19, enrolled during active disease. The CDR3 region has the DNA TGTGCCAGCAGCAGGGACACCCGAAACACCATATATTTT. This sequence encodes CASSRDTRNTIYF. Filled out from reference TRBV28 and TRBJ1-3, the complete variable domain reads DVKVTQSSRYLVKRTGEKVFLECVQDMDHENMFWYRQDPGLGLRLIYFSYDVKMKEKGDIPEGYSVSREKKERFSLILESASTNQTSMYLCASSRDTRNTIYFGEGSWLTVV.